These T cell receptor beta chains were read from a single sample in a study of blood T cell repertoires in COVID-19. Clones were read by immunoSEQ multiplex PCR, and TCRdb kept only the in-frame ones, dropping some. The sample contains about 180,000 clones, about 84% of which appear only once. The sequenced sample was peripheral blood. These receptors were obtained from a human donor in a cohort sampled during active COVID-19. Each CDR3 is given with its conserved first and last residue. D genes are given only for firm matches. The size of a clone is reported for some rows only, either as once, few or many, or as a class for expanded clones.

V gene: TRBV2
clone size: -
J gene: TRBJ2-7
D gene: -
CDR3 DNA: TGTGCCAGCAGTGTAGGTGGCGGCGAGCAGTACTTC
CDR3 protein: CASSVGGGEQYF

V gene: TRBV7-9
clone size: -
J gene: TRBJ2-1
D gene: -
CDR3 DNA: TGTGCCAGCAGGGGTCCGACTGGTTACAATGAGCAGTTCTTC
CDR3 protein: CASRGPTGYNEQFF

V gene: TRBV6-6
clone size: few
J gene: TRBJ1-6
D gene: -
CDR3 DNA: TGTGCCAGCAGTTACTCGTCAGGGGATACCCAACCCCTCCACTTT
CDR3 protein: CASSYSSGDTQPLHF

V gene: TRBV27
clone size: -
J gene: TRBJ1-4
D gene: TRBD1
CDR3 DNA: TGTGCCAGCAGCTCACCGACAGGGGGCACTAATGAAAAACTGTTTTTT
CDR3 protein: CASSSPTGGTNEKLFF

V gene: TRBV6-5
clone size: -
J gene: TRBJ2-7
D gene: -
CDR3 DNA: TGTGCCAGCAGCACCCGGGGGTCCTCCTACGAGCAGTACTTC
CDR3 protein: CASSTRGSSYEQYF

V gene: TRBV6-5
clone size: -
J gene: TRBJ1-5
D gene: -
CDR3 DNA: TGTGCCAGCAGACCCGGACTGCTTAGCAATCAGCCCCAGCATTTT
CDR3 protein: CASRPGLLSNQPQHF

V gene: TRBV19
clone size: -
J gene: TRBJ1-4
D gene: -
CDR3 DNA: TGTGCCAGTAGTTCACAGCTGCCTAATGAAAAACTGTTTTTT
CDR3 protein: CASSSQLPNEKLFF

V gene: TRBV9
clone size: -
J gene: TRBJ1-2
D gene: -
CDR3 DNA: TGTGCCAGCAGCGTAGATTTAGGGAGGAACTATGGCTACACCTTC
CDR3 protein: CASSVDLGRNYGYTF

V gene: TRBV6-5
clone size: -
J gene: TRBJ2-2
D gene: TRBD1
CDR3 DNA: TGTGCCAGCAGCTCCGGGACAGGAACCGGGGAGCTGTTTTTT
CDR3 protein: CASSSGTGTGELFF

V gene: TRBV6-7
clone size: -
J gene: TRBJ1-1
D gene: TRBD1
CDR3 DNA: TGTGCCAGCAAGGGCAGGGGGCCTGACAAGGACACTGAAGCTTTCTTT
CDR3 protein: CASKGRGPDKDTEAFF

V gene: TRBV3-1/TRBV3-2
clone size: few
J gene: TRBJ2-1
D gene: -
CDR3 DNA: TGTGCCAGCAGCCAAGAGTTTGGACAGAACAATGAGCAGTTCTTC
CDR3 protein: CASSQEFGQNNEQFF

V gene: TRBV20-1
clone size: -
J gene: TRBJ2-7
D gene: -
CDR3 DNA: TGCAGTGCTATTTCAGATTACGAGCAGTACTTC
CDR3 protein: CSAISDYEQYF

V gene: TRBV5-4
clone size: -
J gene: TRBJ2-7
D gene: TRBD1
CDR3 DNA: TGTGCCAGCAGCTTTGGGGGACAGGGTACCTCCTACGAGCAGTACTTC
CDR3 protein: CASSFGGQGTSYEQYF

V gene: TRBV18
clone size: once
J gene: TRBJ2-7
D gene: -
CDR3 DNA: TGTGCCAGCTCGCCCAGAAGAGTAAACAGGCAGCTAGACTACGAGCAGTACTTC
CDR3 protein: CASSPRRVNRQLDYEQYF